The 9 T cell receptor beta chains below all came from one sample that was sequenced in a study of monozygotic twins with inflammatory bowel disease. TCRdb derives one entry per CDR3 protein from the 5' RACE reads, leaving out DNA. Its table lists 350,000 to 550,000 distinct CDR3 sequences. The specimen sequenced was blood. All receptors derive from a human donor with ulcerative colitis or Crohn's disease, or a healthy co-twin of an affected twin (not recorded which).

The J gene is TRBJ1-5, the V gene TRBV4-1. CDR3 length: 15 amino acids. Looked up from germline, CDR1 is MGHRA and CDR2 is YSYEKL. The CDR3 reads CASSQGGYSNQPQHF.

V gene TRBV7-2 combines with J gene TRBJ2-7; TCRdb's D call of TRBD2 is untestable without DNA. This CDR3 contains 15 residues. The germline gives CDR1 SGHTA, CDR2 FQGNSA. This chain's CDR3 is CASSLVAGEAYEQYF.

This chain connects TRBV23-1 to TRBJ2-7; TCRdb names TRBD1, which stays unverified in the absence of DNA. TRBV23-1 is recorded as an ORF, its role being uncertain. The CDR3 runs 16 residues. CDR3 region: CASSQSAQASKRGQYF.

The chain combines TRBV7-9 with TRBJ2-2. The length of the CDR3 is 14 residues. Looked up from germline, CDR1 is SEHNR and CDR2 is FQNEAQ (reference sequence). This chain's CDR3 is CASSLDPTTGELFF.

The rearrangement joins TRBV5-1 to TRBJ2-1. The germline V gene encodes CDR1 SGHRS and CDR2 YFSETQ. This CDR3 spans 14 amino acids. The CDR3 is CASSLKVVGNEQFF.

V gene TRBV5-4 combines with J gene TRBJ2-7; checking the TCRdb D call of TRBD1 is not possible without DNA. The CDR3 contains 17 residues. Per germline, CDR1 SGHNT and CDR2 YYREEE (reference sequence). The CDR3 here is CASSPNAGTANSYEQYF.

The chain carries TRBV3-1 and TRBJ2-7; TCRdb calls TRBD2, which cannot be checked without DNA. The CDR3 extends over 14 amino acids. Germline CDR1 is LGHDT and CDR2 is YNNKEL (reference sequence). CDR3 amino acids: CASSLLGVAGGLRF.

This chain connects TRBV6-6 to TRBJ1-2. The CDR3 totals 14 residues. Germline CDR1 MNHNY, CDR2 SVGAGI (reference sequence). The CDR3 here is CASATRLLAYGYTF.

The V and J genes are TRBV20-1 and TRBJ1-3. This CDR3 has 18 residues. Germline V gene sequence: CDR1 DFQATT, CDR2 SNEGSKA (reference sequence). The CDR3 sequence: CSARPSGGKLYSGNTIYF.